Listed below are T cell receptor beta chains from one sample, sequenced in a study of blood T cell repertoires in COVID-19. The protocol was immunoSEQ multiplex PCR, while the TCRdb copy is restricted to in-frame clones and leaves out a portion. The sample consists of 140,000 to 150,000 clones, 84% of them appearing once. Sequenced sample: peripheral blood. The receptors stem from a human donor in a cohort sampled during active COVID-19. Each CDR3 is given with its conserved first and last residue. Fields, in order: J gene, D gene, clone size, V gene, CDR3 protein, CDR3 DNA. A D gene is named only where the DNA matches it firmly. A row's size may be missing; if present it is once, few, many or a size class.

>TRBJ1-2|TRBD1|-|TRBV6-5
CASHTSGTGGFGYTF
TGTGCCAGTCACACCTCCGGGACAGGGGGCTTTGGCTACACCTTC
>TRBJ1-1|-|many|TRBV6-6
CASSRLERAEAFF
TGTGCCAGCAGTCGCCTAGAGAGGGCTGAAGCTTTCTTT
>TRBJ2-3|-|once|TRBV10-1
CASSDLQGGGTDTQYF
TGCGCCAGCAGTGACCTCCAGGGCGGGGGCACAGATACGCAGTATTTT
>TRBJ1-2|TRBD1|-|TRBV27
CASRGTGIHYGYTF
TGTGCCAGCAGGGGGACAGGGATTCACTATGGCTACACCTTC
>TRBJ1-5|TRBD1|once|TRBV2
CASSETVRGVQPQHF
TGTGCCAGCAGTGAGACGGTCAGGGGGGTCCAGCCCCAGCATTTT
>TRBJ1-2|-|-|TRBV2
CASSDIGNPYGYTF
TGTGCCAGCAGTGATATTGGCAATCCCTATGGCTACACCTTC
>TRBJ1-1|-|few|TRBV6-5
CASNGGSLNTEAFF
TGTGCCAGCAATGGAGGCAGCTTGAACACTGAAGCTTTCTTT
>TRBJ1-1|TRBD1|many|TRBV7-2
CASSTGGLTEAFF
TGTGCCAGCAGTACAGGGGGTTTGACTGAAGCTTTCTTT
>TRBJ1-1|-|-|TRBV10-3
CAISYDRGTEAFF
TGTGCCATCAGCTATGATAGGGGGACTGAAGCTTTCTTT
>TRBJ2-1|TRBD1|-|TRBV7-3
CASSSSGTGPNEQFF
TGTGCCAGCAGCTCTTCCGGGACAGGGCCCAATGAGCAGTTCTTC
>TRBJ2-7|TRBD2|-|TRBV4-1
CASSLTLAGGPYEQYF
TGCGCCAGCAGTCTTACCTTAGCGGGGGGGCCCTACGAGCAGTACTTC
>TRBJ2-2|-|-|TRBV10-3
CAISEDLALNTGELFF
TGTGCCATCAGTGAGGATCTAGCGTTGAACACCGGGGAGCTGTTTTTT
>TRBJ1-2|-|-|TRBV5-6
CASSSGIRDYGYTF
TGTGCCAGCAGCTCGGGGATAAGGGACTATGGCTACACCTTC
>TRBJ2-7|TRBD1|-|TRBV11-3
CASSSTPDRGYEQYF
TGTGCCAGCAGCTCTACTCCGGACAGGGGGTACGAGCAGTACTTC
>TRBJ1-5|-|-|TRBV7-9
CASSLGHRVQPQHF
TGTGCCAGCAGCTTAGGGCACCGGGTTCAGCCCCAGCATTTT
>TRBJ1-2|TRBD1|few|TRBV6-2/TRBV6-3
CASSYPRGPYGYTF
TGTGCCAGCAGTTACCCCAGGGGGCCATATGGCTACACCTTC
>TRBJ1-1|-|-|TRBV2
CASLQEGRGTEAFF
TGTGCCAGCCTCCAGGAGGGTAGGGGCACTGAAGCTTTCTTT
>TRBJ2-2|TRBD2|-|TRBV11-3
CASSPWRGMHTGELFF
TGTGCCAGCAGCCCCTGGCGGGGGATGCACACCGGGGAGCTGTTTTTT
>TRBJ1-4|-|-|TRBV19
CASSPGLPNEKLFF
TGTGCCAGTAGCCCGGGACTGCCAAATGAAAAACTGTTTTTT
>TRBJ2-3|TRBD2|-|TRBV4-2
CASSQDTGTSGGRADTQYF
TGTGCCAGCAGCCAAGACACCGGGACTAGCGGGGGGAGGGCAGATACGCAGTATTTT
>TRBJ1-2|-|-|TRBV6-4
CASSMDSGYGYTF
TGTGCCAGCTCGATGGACAGCGGCTATGGCTACACCTTC
>TRBJ2-1|TRBD2|-|TRBV7-9
CASSLPVSGGAVQFF
TGTGCCAGCAGCTTACCGGTTAGCGGGGGGGCCGTGCAGTTCTTC
>TRBJ1-2|TRBD1|few|TRBV6-5
CASSLTGVYGYTF
TGTGCCAGCAGTTTGACAGGGGTCTATGGCTACACCTTC
>TRBJ2-5|TRBD1|-|TRBV11-3
CASSQGTAETQYF
TGTGCCAGCAGCCAAGGGACAGCGGAGACCCAGTACTTC
>TRBJ1-1|-|once|TRBV30
CAWTGSTEAFF
TGTGCCTGGACAGGGTCCACTGAAGCTTTCTTT
>TRBJ2-1|-|-|TRBV27
CASSLKRVTEQFF
TGTGCCAGCAGTTTGAAGAGGGTGACTGAGCAGTTCTTC